These 17 T cell receptor beta chains were sequenced from one sample in a study of cytomegalovirus exposure and HLA in healthy donors. Researchers ran the PCR with 60 Vbeta and 13 Jbeta primers. Measured with immunoSEQ multiplex PCR; TCRdb has only the in-frame clones, and not every one. The sample has about 130,000 clones, under 90% seen once. The sequenced sample consisted of PBMCs. These receptors were taken from a middle-aged woman in good health and CMV-seronegative.

The gene calls are TRBV15 and TRBJ1-1, with 8 bases aligning to TRBD1. J gave up 4 bases and V 3 bases, and 4 bases lay outside the gene matches. This CDR3 comprises 14 residues. CDR1 is LNHNV, CDR2 YYDKDF, per germline (reference sequence). CDR3 bases: TGTGCCACCAGCAGGGGGACAGGCAGCACTGAAGCTTTCTTT. Amino acid sequence: CATSRGTGSTEAFF.

The chain has TRBV27 and TRBJ2-1, with 8 bases aligning to TRBD1. This CDR3 has 16 amino acids. Trimming took 6 bases from V and 9 from J; bases not matched to a gene: 16. Germline V gene data show CDR1 as MNHEY and CDR2 as SMNVEV (reference sequence). CDR3 loop: CASSPPGDRGWGEQFF. The CDR3 DNA sequence: TGTGCCAGCAGCCCCCCCGGAGACAGGGGCTGGGGTGAGCAGTTCTTC.

This chain links TRBV11-1 with TRBJ2-7, with a weak D call TRBD1 (6 bases). V was shortened by 5 bases and J by 2 bases, with 13 bases between the two germline ends. The CDR3 sequence is 14 residues long. Germline V CDR1 and CDR2: SGHAT, FQDESV (reference sequence). The CDR3 loop reads CASSPRDITYEQYF. The DNA for the CDR3 is TGTGCCAGCAGCCCGAGGGACATAACCTACGAGCAGTACTTC.

The chain employs TRBV7-8 and TRBJ2-7; D possibly corresponds to TRBD1 (6 bases). This CDR3 has 14 residues. Germline CDR1 reads SGHVS; CDR2 reads FQNEAQ. V dropped 3 bases and J dropped 2 bases, with 11 bases sitting between them. CDR3 in DNA: TGTGCCAGCAGCTTTGCGGCAGGGGCCTACGAGCAGTACTTC. This sequence encodes CASSFAAGAYEQYF.

V gene TRBV7-9 combines with J gene TRBJ2-1; TRBD2 aligns across 10 bases. The germline V gene has CDR1 SEHNR and CDR2 FQNEAQ (reference sequence). The CDR3 is 16 amino acids. Trimming took 2 bases from V and 7 from J; bases not matched to a gene: 8. The CDR3 spells CASSLPRASGSNEQFF. CDR3 nucleotide sequence: TGTGCCAGCAGCTTACCCCGTGCTAGCGGGAGTAATGAGCAGTTCTTC.

The chain joins TRBV21-1 to TRBJ2-4; the D call in the table, TRBD1, was not verified against the DNA. TRBV21-1 counts as a pseudogene. The CDR3 is made up of 14 amino acids. CDR3 DNA: TGTGCCAGCAGCGACAGGGACAGGGGTTACATTCAGTACTTC. Amino acid sequence: CASSDRDRGYIQYF.

The chain is built from TRBV7-8 and TRBJ1-4, with a possible D match to TRBD1 (5 bases). Germline V gene sequence: CDR1 SGHVS, CDR2 FQNEAQ. The ends were cut back, 1 base at V and 4 bases at J, with 16 bases in the middle. This CDR3 is 17 amino acids long. The CDR3 here is CASSLGAGKFSNEKLFF. The DNA of the CDR3 is TGTGCCAGCAGCTTAGGGGCAGGGAAGTTTAGTAATGAAAAACTGTTTTTT.

This chain joins TRBV6-5 and TRBJ2-5; 9 bases are a match to TRBD1. The CDR3 is 13 amino acids. Losses at the gene ends were 5 bases for V and 5 bases for J; bases not matched to a gene: 3. CDR1 MNHEY and CDR2 SVGAGI come from the germline V gene. CDR3 DNA: TGTGCCAGCAGTCGAGACAGGGGGGAGACCCAGTACTTC. This codes for CASSRDRGETQYF.

This clone appeared once. This sequence joins TRBV7-9 and TRBJ1-4, with D possibly being TRBD1 (5 bases). From germline, CDR1 is SEHNR and CDR2 FQNEAQ (reference sequence). CDR3 length equals 19 residues. Between the trimmed V and J ends, which lost 1 base and 0 bases, there was a span of 18 bases. CDR3 residues: CASSLVVAEGVATNEKLFF. CDR3 nucleotides: TGTGCCAGCAGCTTAGTGGTGGCAGAAGGGGTAGCAACTAATGAAAAACTGTTTTTT.

The chain employs TRBV13 and TRBJ2-1, with D tentatively TRBD2 (5 bases). Germline V CDR1 and CDR2: PRHDT, FYEKMQ (reference sequence). Trimming took off 0 bases at V and 8 bases at J, with 8 bases between the two ends. The CDR3 is made up of 13 amino acids. The CDR3 DNA follows: TGTGCCAGCAGCTTAGGCCACGGGGATGAGCAGTTCTTC. It yields the protein CASSLGHGDEQFF.

This clone was observed once. V and J are TRBV7-2 and TRBJ2-5; D uncertain. This CDR3 has 15 residues. Per the germline V gene, CDR1 is SGHTA and CDR2 is FQGNSA. V shed 0 bases and J shed 4 bases, with 12 bases lying between them. The DNA for the CDR3 is TGTGCCAGCAGCTTAGCGGCGGCCCAAAGAGAGACCCAGTACTTC. Amino acids: CASSLAAAQRETQYF.

Only one count was recorded for this clone. This rearrangement joins TRBV19 to TRBJ1-5, with D possibly TRBD1 on 6 matching bases. The CDR3 extends over 16 amino acids. The germline V and J ends were trimmed by 7 bases and 6 bases, with 22 bases remaining between them. The germline CDR1 and CDR2 sequences are LNHDA and SQIVND (reference sequence). Written as DNA, the CDR3 is TGTGCCAGTACCCCATTGCGGGGGCAGAGGGGTCAGCCCCAGCATTTT. It codes for CASTPLRGQRGQPQHF.

This clone was detected once. J is TRBJ1-6 and V is TRBV5-1, with 7 positions matching TRBD1. The CDR3 extends over 18 amino acids. Germline V CDR1 and CDR2: SGHRS, YFSETQ. With 4 bases clipped from V and 5 bases from J, the junction kept 15 bases outside the gene matches. In nucleotides, the CDR3 is TGCGCCAGCAGCCCATACAGGGGCCGCCAGGCCCATAATTCACCCCTCCACTTT. This codes for CASSPYRGRQAHNSPLHF. Looking up the rest from reference TRBV5-1 and TRBJ1-6 gives the full variable domain: KAGVTQTPRYLIKTRGQQVTLSCSPISGHRSVSWYQQTPGQGLQFLFEYFSETQRNKGNFPGRFSGRQFSNSRSEMNVSTLELGDSALYLCASSPYRGRQAHNSPLHFGNGTRLTVT.

This clone showed up just a few times. The rearrangement joins TRBV4-1 to TRBJ1-5; D gene ambiguous. V was cut by 8 bases and J by 2 bases, with 10 bases left in between. Germline CDR1 is MGHRA and CDR2 is YSYEKL. CDR3 length equals 13 residues. The CDR3 spells CASGQIGNQPQHF. The DNA for the CDR3 is TGCGCCAGCGGGCAGATAGGCAATCAGCCCCAGCATTTT.

The V call is TRBV14, the J call TRBJ1-1, with 7 bases aligning to TRBD1. CDR3 size: 15 residues. Unmatched junction bases numbered 7, after V lost 2 bases and J lost 4 bases. Per germline, CDR1 SGHDN and CDR2 FVKESK. CDR3 DNA: TGTGCCAGCAGCCAAAATCGACAGGGAGGCACTGAAGCTTTCTTT. The encoded protein is CASSQNRQGGTEAFF.

The chain couples TRBV5-1 to TRBJ1-1; 7 bases are a match to TRBD1. The CDR3 length is 13 residues. With 4 bases clipped from V and 6 bases from J, the junction kept 6 bases outside the gene matches. From germline, CDR1 is SGHRS and CDR2 YFSETQ. CDR3 in DNA: TGCGCCAGCAGCAGGGGGGACAGTTCTGAAGCTTTCTTT. Translating it yields CASSRGDSSEAFF. The whole variable domain, filled in from reference TRBV5-1 and TRBJ1-1, reads KAGVTQTPRYLIKTRGQQVTLSCSPISGHRSVSWYQQTPGQGLQFLFEYFSETQRNKGNFPGRFSGRQFSNSRSEMNVSTLELGDSALYLCASSRGDSSEAFFGQGTRLTVV.

The chain couples TRBV6-4 to TRBJ1-3, with 10 nucleotides matching TRBD1. There are 16 residues in the CDR3. Germline V CDR1 and CDR2: MRHNA, SNTAGT. Trimming removed 6 bases from V and 4 bases from J; junction bases left unmatched: 9. The CDR3 spells CASRPTGGAEGNTIYF. The CDR3 coding sequence is TGTGCCAGCAGGCCGACAGGGGGCGCGGAAGGAAACACCATATATTTT.